Listed below are T cell receptor beta chains from one sample, sequenced in a study of T cell responses to AZD1222 COVID-19 vaccine. Profiled with immunoSEQ multiplex PCR; TCRdb holds only in-frame clones, not every one. This table holds about 110,000 clones, around 90% found once. The sequencing used peripheral blood, collected on day 0 of MenACWY control vaccination. Every receptor here comes from an adult in good health. Both conserved end residues are part of each CDR3. The D gene is left open where the match is weak. Size values are once, few and many counts, or a class for expanded clones, and some rows have none.

TRBJ1-5	TRBV6-5	TRBD1	NA	CASDRGLGNQPQHF	TGTGCCAGTGACAGGGGGCTAGGGAATCAGCCCCAGCATTTT
TRBJ1-6	TRBV6-2/TRBV6-3	NA	NA	CASSYRTQDNSPLHF	TGTGCCAGCAGTTACCGGACACAAGATAATTCACCCCTCCACTTT
TRBJ1-5	TRBV6-5	TRBD1	NA	CASQKGQGLDQPQHF	TGTGCCAGCCAAAAGGGACAGGGATTAGATCAGCCCCAGCATTTT
TRBJ1-2	TRBV21-1	NA	once	CASKSTGGLGTNYGYTF	TGTGCCAGCAAATCGACAGGGGGCTTGGGAACTAACTATGGCTACACCTTC
TRBJ1-2	TRBV7-9	NA	NA	CASSANAGGYTF	TGTGCCAGCAGCGCGAATGCAGGTGGCTACACCTTC
TRBJ2-1	TRBV28	TRBD2	NA	CASIPRYGGLSYNEQFF	TGTGCCAGCATCCCCCGATACGGGGGGTTGTCCTACAATGAGCAGTTCTTC
TRBJ2-2	TRBV5-1	NA	few	CASSSRGGGASNTGELFF	TGCGCCAGCAGCTCCCGGGGAGGGGGGGCTTCTAACACCGGGGAGCTGTTTTTT
TRBJ2-2	TRBV4-3	NA	NA	CASSHYPRVTGELFF	TGCGCCAGCAGCCATTACCCGAGGGTGACCGGGGAGCTGTTTTTT
TRBJ2-7	TRBV27	NA	NA	CASSPRATWSSYEQYF	TGTGCCAGCAGCCCCCGGGCCACATGGTCCTCCTACGAGCAGTACTTC
TRBJ2-7	TRBV7-9	NA	NA	CASSLAGGKTPYEQYF	TGTGCCAGCAGCTTAGCTGGGGGGAAAACGCCCTACGAGCAGTACTTC
TRBJ2-2	TRBV5-4	NA	few	CASSPRLDRNTGELFF	TGTGCCAGCAGCCCGAGGCTGGACAGAAACACCGGGGAGCTGTTTTTT
TRBJ2-1	TRBV15	NA	NA	CATSRSDSEQFF	TGTGCCACCAGCAGAAGTGACAGTGAGCAGTTCTTC
TRBJ2-7	TRBV7-9	NA	NA	CASSLGSDPGPYEQYF	TGTGCCAGCAGCTTAGGTTCGGACCCCGGCCCCTACGAGCAGTACTTC
TRBJ1-5	TRBV7-9	NA	NA	CASSSRDSNQPQHF	TGTGCCAGCAGCAGCCGGGACAGCAATCAGCCCCAGCATTTT
TRBJ1-6	TRBV6-5	TRBD1	NA	CASSSQTGAYNSPLHF	TGTGCCAGCAGTTCTCAGACAGGGGCCTATAATTCACCCCTCCACTTT
TRBJ2-5	TRBV7-8	NA	NA	CASSLSLPAQETQYF	TGTGCCAGCAGCTTAAGCTTACCCGCACAAGAGACCCAGTACTTC
TRBJ1-3	TRBV12-3/TRBV12-4	NA	NA	CASSPGLGNTIYF	TGTGCCAGCAGCCCCGGGCTTGGAAACACCATATATTTT
TRBJ2-5	TRBV5-6	NA	NA	CASSSVGAETQYF	TGTGCCAGCAGCTCGGTAGGAGCGGAGACCCAGTACTTC
TRBJ2-3	TRBV11-2	NA	once	CASSFEADTQYF	TGTGCCAGCAGCTTTGAGGCAGATACGCAGTATTTT
TRBJ1-5	TRBV4-2	NA	NA	CASSESGASNQPQHF	TGTGCCAGCAGCGAATCAGGGGCTAGCAATCAGCCCCAGCATTTT
TRBJ1-6	TRBV6-2/TRBV6-3	NA	NA	CASSYVALRYNSPLHF	TGTGCCAGCAGTTACGTGGCGCTCCGATATAATTCACCCCTCCACTTT
TRBJ1-2	TRBV6-4	NA	NA	CASSDGSAGKGYTF	TGTGCCAGCAGTGACGGGTCGGCAGGGAAAGGCTACACCTTC
TRBJ1-2	TRBV7-9	NA	NA	CASNNYYGYTF	TGTGCCAGCAACAACTACTATGGCTACACCTTC
TRBJ2-6	TRBV6-5	NA	NA	CASSYDSSGANVLTF	TGTGCCAGCAGTTACGACAGCTCTGGGGCCAACGTCCTGACTTTC
TRBJ1-1	TRBV11-3	NA	NA	CASSRGMSTEAFF	TGTGCCAGCAGCCGCGGCATGAGCACTGAAGCTTTCTTT
TRBJ2-5	TRBV27	TRBD1	NA	CASRVRSGGFETQYF	TGTGCCAGCAGGGTTCGCTCAGGGGGCTTCGAGACCCAGTACTTC
TRBJ2-3	TRBV5-4	TRBD2	NA	CASSYRLASTDTQYF	TGTGCCAGCAGCTATAGACTAGCGAGCACAGATACGCAGTATTTT
TRBJ1-5	TRBV7-2	NA	NA	CASSSDRDLSGNQPQHF	TGTGCCAGCAGCTCCGACCGGGACCTCAGCGGCAATCAGCCCCAGCATTTT
TRBJ1-2	TRBV16	NA	NA	CASSHHPYSGYTF	TGTGCCAGCAGCCATCACCCATATAGTGGCTACACCTTC
TRBJ1-5	TRBV6-2/TRBV6-3	NA	few	CASSSPSGYNQPQHF	TGTGCCAGCAGTTCCCCCTCAGGATACAATCAGCCCCAGCATTTT
TRBJ1-2	TRBV3-1/TRBV3-2	NA	NA	CASSQTQSRSYTF	TGTGCCAGCAGCCAAACACAGTCACGGAGCTACACCTTC
TRBJ2-1	TRBV24-1	NA	NA	CATSDRDTGQFF	TGTGCCACCAGTGATCGGGACACCGGGCAGTTCTTC
TRBJ1-5	TRBV7-9	NA	NA	CASSFEGLSQPQHF	TGTGCCAGCAGCTTCGAAGGGTTGAGTCAGCCCCAGCATTTT
TRBJ1-6	TRBV27	NA	NA	CASALVPYNSPLHF	TGTGCCAGCGCCTTAGTCCCCTATAATTCACCCCTCCACTTT
TRBJ2-7	TRBV18	TRBD2	few	CASSPPGDFREGFYEQYF	TGTGCCAGCTCCCCCCCCGGAGATTTCCGGGAGGGTTTTTACGAGCAGTACTTC
TRBJ1-2	TRBV19	NA	NA	CASTTNYGYTF	TGTGCCAGTACGACTAACTATGGCTACACCTTC
TRBJ2-7	TRBV7-9	TRBD1	NA	CASSHRDRGYYEQYF	TGTGCCAGCAGCCATCGGGACAGGGGGTACTACGAGCAGTACTTC
TRBJ2-3	TRBV11-3	NA	NA	CASSSGGTDTQYF	TGTGCCAGCAGCTCGGGGGGCACAGATACGCAGTATTTT
TRBJ2-7	TRBV28	NA	NA	CASSFPVSQATSYEQYF	TGTGCCAGCAGTTTCCCTGTATCGCAGGCAACCTCCTACGAGCAGTACTTC
TRBJ2-3	TRBV4-3	TRBD1	NA	CASSQVGQGGDTQYF	TGCGCCAGCAGCCAAGTGGGACAGGGGGGAGATACGCAGTATTTT
TRBJ1-1	TRBV28	NA	NA	CASRTPNTEAFF	TGTGCCAGCAGGACCCCTAACACTGAAGCTTTCTTT
TRBJ2-7	TRBV9	TRBD1	NA	CASSLGGQANEQYF	TGTGCCAGCAGCCTAGGGGGACAGGCCAACGAGCAGTACTTC
TRBJ1-5	TRBV19	NA	NA	CASSIPGLNQPQHF	TGTGCCAGTAGTATCCCAGGGTTAAACCAGCCCCAGCATTTT
TRBJ2-7	TRBV30	NA	NA	CAWSASPGPDYEQYF	TGTGCCTGGAGTGCCTCGCCGGGACCCGACTACGAGCAGTACTTC
TRBJ1-2	TRBV5-1	TRBD1	NA	CASSDRRQGSNYGYTF	TGCGCCAGCAGCGACCGACGACAGGGTTCAAACTATGGCTACACCTTC
TRBJ2-7	TRBV11-2	NA	NA	CASSLDGMGTYEQYF	TGTGCCAGCAGCTTAGATGGGATGGGAACCTACGAGCAGTACTTC
TRBJ1-3	TRBV7-2	NA	NA	CASMRGPGNTIYF	TGTGCCAGCATGCGGGGTCCCGGAAACACCATATATTTT
TRBJ1-3	TRBV19	NA	NA	CASSIGQGGNTIYF	TGTGCCAGTAGTATTGGCCAGGGCGGAAACACCATATATTTT
TRBJ2-7	TRBV9	NA	NA	CASSVEEVAAGSEQYF	TGTGCCAGCAGCGTAGAAGAAGTGGCGGCAGGGAGCGAGCAGTACTTC
TRBJ1-2	TRBV6-5	NA	NA	CASTLFGQTAYGYTF	TGTGCCAGCACCCTATTCGGACAGACGGCCTATGGCTACACCTTC
TRBJ2-3	TRBV5-5	TRBD1	NA	CASSHYTGTGARDTQYF	TGTGCCAGCAGCCATTACACCGGGACAGGGGCCAGAGATACGCAGTATTTT